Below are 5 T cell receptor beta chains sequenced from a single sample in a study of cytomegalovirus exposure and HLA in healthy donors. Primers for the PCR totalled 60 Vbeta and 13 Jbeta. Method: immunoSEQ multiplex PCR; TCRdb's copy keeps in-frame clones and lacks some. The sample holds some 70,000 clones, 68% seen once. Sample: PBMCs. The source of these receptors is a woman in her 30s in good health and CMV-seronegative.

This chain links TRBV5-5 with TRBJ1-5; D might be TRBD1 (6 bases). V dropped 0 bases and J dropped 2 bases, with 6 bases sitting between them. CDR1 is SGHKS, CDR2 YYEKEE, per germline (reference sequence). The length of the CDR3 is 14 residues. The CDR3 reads CASSLDRGNQPQHF. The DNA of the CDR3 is TGTGCCAGCAGCTTGGACAGGGGCAATCAGCCCCAGCATTTT.

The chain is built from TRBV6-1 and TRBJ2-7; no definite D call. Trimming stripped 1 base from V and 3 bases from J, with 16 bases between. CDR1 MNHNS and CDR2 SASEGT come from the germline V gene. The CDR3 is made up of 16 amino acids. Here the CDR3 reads CASSEGAVQGLYEQYF. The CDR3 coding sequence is TGTGCCAGCAGTGAAGGGGCTGTTCAAGGCCTCTACGAGCAGTACTTC.

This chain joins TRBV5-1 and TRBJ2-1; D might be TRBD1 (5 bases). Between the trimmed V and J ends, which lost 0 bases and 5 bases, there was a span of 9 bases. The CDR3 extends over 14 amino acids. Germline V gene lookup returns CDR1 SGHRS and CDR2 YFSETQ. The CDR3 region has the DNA TGCGCCAGCAGCTTGGAGGGGATCGACAATGAGCAGTTCTTC. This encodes CASSLEGIDNEQFF.

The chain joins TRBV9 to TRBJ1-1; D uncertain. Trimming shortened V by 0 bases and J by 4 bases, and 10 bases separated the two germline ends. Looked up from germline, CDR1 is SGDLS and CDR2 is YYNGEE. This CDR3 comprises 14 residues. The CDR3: CASSVGSLSTEAFF. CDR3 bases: TGTGCCAGCAGCGTAGGGAGCTTAAGCACTGAAGCTTTCTTT.

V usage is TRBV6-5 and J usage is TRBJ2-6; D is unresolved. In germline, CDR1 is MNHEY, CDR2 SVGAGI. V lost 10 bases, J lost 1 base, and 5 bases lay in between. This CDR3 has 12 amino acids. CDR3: CATYSGANVLTF. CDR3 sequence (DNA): TGTGCCACCTATTCTGGGGCCAACGTCCTGACTTTC.